The 7 T cell receptor beta chains below all came from one sample that was sequenced in a study of neurological immune-mediated disorders (dated by TCRdb to the late 2010s). This specimen's time point label, per the study, means: longitudinal time-point 2. To prepare the library, 5' RACE was applied. Sequenced using an Illumina HiSeq 2500. The public reads were reanalyzed by TCRdb: fastp trimming at Q25, MiXCR alignment, in-frame beta chains only. Rows are unified per CDR3 protein, each entry keeping the most common DNA and genes. This sample gives tens of thousands of distinct CDR3 sequences in total; roughly 10% of them show up just once. The leading ten clones occupy approximately 13% of the sample. Material: PBMCs. These receptors originate from a man aged 25-45 years in good health.

This clonotype showed up many times. The CDR3: CASSFPSLQGYTF. As DNA, the CDR3 is TGTGCCAGCAGTTTTCCCAGCCTACAAGGCTACACCTTC. This chain connects TRBV28 to TRBJ1-2; D is unclear. Germline V gene lookup returns CDR1 MDHEN and CDR2 SYDVKM. CDR3 size: 13 residues. V was cut by 3 bases and J by 8 bases, with 13 bases left in between.

This clonotype was seen ten or more times. J is TRBJ2-6 and V is TRBV7-8, with D hard to call. CDR1 is SGHVS and CDR2 is FQNEAQ in the germline V gene. Trimming removed 0 bases from V and 0 bases from J, with 12 bases in between. The length of the CDR3 is 18 residues. The CDR3, as DNA: TGTGCCAGCAGCTTAGCGAAGGAGTCTACCTCTGGGGCCAACGTCCTGACTTTC. Protein sequence: CASSLAKESTSGANVLTF. Supplemented by reference TRBV7-8 and TRBJ2-6, the full variable domain reads GAGVSQSPRYKVAKRGQDVALRCDPISGHVSLFWYQQALGQGPEFLTYFQNEAQLDKSGLPSDRFFAERPEGSVSTLKIQRTQQEDSAVYLCASSLAKESTSGANVLTFGAGSRLTVL.

This clonotype was observed at least ten times. The chain combines TRBV20-1 with TRBJ1-5; a possible D gene is TRBD1 (6 bases). CDR1 DFQATT and CDR2 SNEGSKA come from the germline V gene (reference sequence). This CDR3 has 13 amino acids. Trimming pared 2 bases from V and 4 bases from J, leaving 9 bases between. The CDR3 DNA is TGCAGTGCTAGACCGGGACAAAATCAGCCCCAGCATTTT. Its translation: CSARPGQNQPQHF.

This clonotype was detected ten times or more. The chain uses TRBV7-3 and TRBJ2-6, with D maybe TRBD1 (8 bases). The V end lost 5 bases, the J end lost 0 bases, and 26 bases lay between the germline ends. The CDR3 has 21 residues. Germline V lookup: CDR1 SGHTA, CDR2 FQGTGA. The CDR3 is CASSLTEGQGGTYSGANVLTF. DNA for the CDR3: TGTGCCAGCAGCCTGACAGAAGGACAGGGAGGGACCTACTCTGGGGCCAACGTCCTGACTTTC.

This clonotype occurred many times. The chain recombines TRBV20-1 with TRBJ2-3; 10 bases are a match to TRBD2. V shed 2 bases, J shed 4 bases, and the junction held 3 bases outside the gene matches. This CDR3 has 14 amino acids. Germline CDR1 and CDR2: DFQATT and SNEGSKA (reference sequence). The CDR3 DNA sequence: TGCAGTGCTAGAACTAGCGGGACCTCAGATACGCAGTATTTT. It is translated as CSARTSGTSDTQYF.

Many counts were recorded for this clonotype. This rearrangement joins TRBV29-1 to TRBJ2-3, with 9 bases that match TRBD1. Germline-derived CDR1 and CDR2 are SQVTM and ANQGSEA. V was clipped by 8 bases and J by 4 bases; unmatched bases: 4. This CDR3 has 12 residues. In nucleotides, the CDR3 is TGCAGCTTTCGACAGGGGGCAGATACGCAGTATTTT. This gives the protein CSFRQGADTQYF.

Ten or more counts support this clonotype. The chain recombines TRBV7-3 with TRBJ1-1; D may be TRBD1 (6 bases). The CDR3 has 15 residues. CDR1 SGHTA and CDR2 FQGTGA come from the germline V gene. Trimming removed 4 bases at V and 4 bases at J, with 16 bases between. DNA for the CDR3: TGTGCCAGCAGCTCACACTCTACAGGGCTCACTGAAGCTTTCTTT. Its protein product is CASSSHSTGLTEAFF.